This is a list of T cell receptor beta chains from one sample in a study of Tregs in tolerant kidney transplant recipients. Clones were read by immunoSEQ multiplex PCR, and TCRdb kept only the in-frame ones, dropping some. The data show some 66,000 clones, roughly 92% seen once. Sequenced here: CD8+ T cells from blood, sampled before the transplant. The receptors were gathered from a human donor who received a combined kidney and bone marrow transplant. The CDR3 runs from the conserved cysteine through the conserved F or W. Fields, in order: V gene, D gene, clone size, J gene, CDR3 DNA, CDR3 protein. A D gene is named only where the DNA matches it firmly. Size is omitted from some rows. Given values are once, few, many or a class for expanded clones.

V: TRBV6-5; D: TRBD2; size: NA; J: TRBJ2-7; DNA: TGTGCCAGCAGTCGTAGCGGGAGCTCCTACGAGCAGTACTTC; CDR3: CASSRSGSSYEQYF
V: TRBV7-9; D: NA; size: NA; J: TRBJ1-5; DNA: TGTGCCAGCAGCTTTCCGGGACACAATCAGCCCCAGCATTTT; CDR3: CASSFPGHNQPQHF
V: TRBV9; D: TRBD2; size: NA; J: TRBJ2-7; DNA: TGTGCCAGCAGCTACGGGACTAACTACGAGCAGTACTTC; CDR3: CASSYGTNYEQYF
V: TRBV19; D: TRBD1; size: NA; J: TRBJ1-6; DNA: TGTGCCAGTAGTCAGGGGGCGGATAATAATTCACCCCTCCACTTT; CDR3: CASSQGADNNSPLHF
V: TRBV7-9; D: TRBD2; size: NA; J: TRBJ2-1; DNA: TGTGCCAGCAGCGTCCCTAGCGGGGGGGCCAGCGAGCAGTTCTTC; CDR3: CASSVPSGGASEQFF
V: TRBV7-9; D: NA; size: NA; J: TRBJ2-5; DNA: TGTGCCAGCACCCTTAGTCAAGAGACCCAGTACTTC; CDR3: CASTLSQETQYF
V: TRBV20-1; D: NA; size: NA; J: TRBJ1-4; DNA: TGCAGTGCTTCTTTAGACAGAGAACTGTTTTTT; CDR3: CSASLDRELFF
V: TRBV13; D: NA; size: few; J: TRBJ2-6; DNA: TGTGCCAGCAGCTTCGAGCGGGCCGACTCTGGGGCCAACGTCCTGACTTTC; CDR3: CASSFERADSGANVLTF
V: TRBV9; D: NA; size: NA; J: TRBJ2-1; DNA: TGTGCCAGCAGCGTAGCCCAGTTCAATGAGCAGTTCTTC; CDR3: CASSVAQFNEQFF
V: TRBV11-2; D: NA; size: NA; J: TRBJ2-7; DNA: TGTGCCAGCAGCTTAGGCAGGGGGAGGTACGAGCAGTACTTC; CDR3: CASSLGRGRYEQYF
V: TRBV7-7; D: TRBD2; size: NA; J: TRBJ2-3; DNA: TGTGCCAGCAGCAGCGGGGTTGCCTCCACAGATACGCAGTATTTT; CDR3: CASSSGVASTDTQYF
V: TRBV7-7; D: TRBD2; size: NA; J: TRBJ2-7; DNA: TGTGCCAGCAGCTTAGGACGGGGGGACCAATACGAGCAGTACTTC; CDR3: CASSLGRGDQYEQYF
V: TRBV19; D: TRBD1; size: NA; J: TRBJ1-1; DNA: TGTGCCAGTAGTAGAACTCGGGACAGGGGGCTCGTCACTGAAGCTTTCTTT; CDR3: CASSRTRDRGLVTEAFF
V: TRBV6-5; D: NA; size: NA; J: TRBJ1-6; DNA: TGTGCCAGCAGTTACGGGAGTCCAAATTCACCCCTCCACTTT; CDR3: CASSYGSPNSPLHF
V: TRBV5-8; D: NA; size: NA; J: TRBJ1-1; DNA: TGTGCCAGCAGCTTCGGGAACACTGAAGCTTTCTTT; CDR3: CASSFGNTEAFF
V: TRBV5-6; D: TRBD1; size: NA; J: TRBJ2-2; DNA: TGTGCCAGCACCCGACAGGGGGCCGGGGAGCTGTTTTTT; CDR3: CASTRQGAGELFF
V: TRBV9; D: TRBD2; size: NA; J: TRBJ2-3; DNA: TGTGCCAGCAGCGAAGCTAGCGGGAGATTAGATACGCAGTATTTT; CDR3: CASSEASGRLDTQYF
V: TRBV4-2; D: TRBD2; size: NA; J: TRBJ2-5; DNA: TGTGCCAGCAGCCAAGAAGTAGCGGGGGGCCGGGAGACCCAGTACTTC; CDR3: CASSQEVAGGRETQYF
V: TRBV28; D: NA; size: once; J: TRBJ1-4; DNA: TGTGCCACGCATTTAGCAGGGGTCCCTAATGAAAAACTGTTTTTT; CDR3: CATHLAGVPNEKLFF
V: TRBV30; D: TRBD1; size: once; J: TRBJ1-2; DNA: TGTGCCTGGGATTACTTACAGGGGAATCTCTATGGCTACACCTTC; CDR3: CAWDYLQGNLYGYTF
V: TRBV25-1; D: NA; size: once; J: TRBJ2-1; DNA: TGTGCCACCGGGGGGCAGGGGTACAATGAGCAGTTCTTC; CDR3: CATGGQGYNEQFF
V: TRBV6-1; D: NA; size: NA; J: TRBJ1-1; DNA: TGTGCCAGCAGGGCCGGGACTACTTACCCTGAAGCTTTCTTT; CDR3: CASRAGTTYPEAFF
V: TRBV7-9; D: TRBD2; size: NA; J: TRBJ2-3; DNA: TGTGCCAGCAGCTTAGCGAGAGTGACTAGCGGGCCCACAGATACGCAGTATTTT; CDR3: CASSLARVTSGPTDTQYF
V: TRBV4-3; D: NA; size: NA; J: TRBJ1-2; DNA: TGCGCCAGCAGCCAAGATGAGCAGGGCGTCTATGGCTACACCTTC; CDR3: CASSQDEQGVYGYTF